This TCR beta chain was recovered during a study of blood T cell repertoires in COVID-19. Participant reports of clinical history set cohort assignment. Using immunoSEQ multiplex PCR, the repertoire was profiled, and TCRdb retains in-frame clones only, with some absent. The table has some 300,000 clones, 80% to 90% seen once. The V and J ends lost 3 bases and 6 bases, in that order; junction bases with no gene match: 14. The length of the CDR3 is 17 residues. Germline-derived CDR1 and CDR2 are SGHTS and YDEGEE. The sequenced sample consisted of PBMCs or T cells enriched from blood (not recorded which). This sequence originates from a man aged 25-45 years who had recovered from COVID-19. This rearrangement joins TRBV5-8 to TRBJ1-5; 8 nucleotides align to TRBD1. CDR3 nucleotides: TGTGCCAGCAGCTCCGACGACCAGGGGGCGAGAGGTCAGCCCCAGCATTTT. Translation gives CASSSDDQGARGQPQHF. Supplemented by reference TRBV5-8 and TRBJ1-5, the full variable domain reads EAGVTQSPTHLIKTRGQQATLRCSPISGHTSVYWYQQALGLGLQFLLWYDEGEERNRGNFPPRFSGRQFPNYSSELNVNALELEDSALYLCASSSDDQGARGQPQHFGDGTRLSIL.